The 9 T cell receptor beta chains below were found in one sample sequenced in a study of regulatory T cells in long-lasting Graves disease (dated by TCRdb to the early 2020s). The time point label for this specimen denotes: newly diagnosed GD, antithyroid drugs for less than 3 months. For both TCR sequencing and RNA sequencing, RNA was extracted from PBMCs using TRIzol. Receptor libraries were prepared by multiplex PCR. TCRdb shows the sequencer as Illumina HiSeq 4000. CDR3 regions were amplified by Arm-PCR with iRepertoire HTBI primers to construct TCR beta libraries. TCRdb's own reprocessing of the public reads used fastp at Q25 and MiXCR and kept productive beta chains. Entries are consolidated by CDR3 protein sequence, retaining the most common genes and DNA. Present in this sample are about 400,000 distinct CDR3 sequences, 15% to 20% of which were seen just once. The ten largest make up 20% of the sample.

These data were also reused for a study on T cells in Graves' hyperthyroidism and ophthalmopathy.

Material: peripheral blood mononuclear cells (PBMCs), obtained at new diagnosis, from a patient treated with antithyroid drugs. Source of these receptors: a woman between 18 and 30 years old with Graves disease. Donor details come from another sample of the same person, matched by shared clones.

In this sample, this clonotype turned up many times. V and J are TRBV7-2 and TRBJ1-5; D not certain. The CDR3 extends over 12 amino acids. CDR1 SGHTA and CDR2 FQGNSA come from the germline V gene. V was shortened by 2 bases and J by 6 bases, with 5 bases between the two germline ends. CDR3 region: CASSLMAQPQHF. The CDR3 bases are TGTGCCAGCAGCTTAATGGCTCAGCCCCAGCATTTT. The whole variable domain, filled in from reference TRBV7-2 and TRBJ1-5, reads GAGVSQSPSNKVTEKGKDVELRCDPISGHTALYWYRQSLGQGLEFLIYFQGNSAPDKSGLPSDRFSAERTGGSVSTLTIQRTQQEDSAVYLCASSLMAQPQHFGDGTRLSIL.

This clonotype was counted at least ten times. The rearrangement joins TRBV3-1 to TRBJ1-2; 12 nucleotides line up with TRBD1. The CDR3 has 16 amino acids. V lost 4 bases, J lost 7 bases, and 10 bases stayed unmatched. Germline values: CDR1 LGHDT, CDR2 YNNKEL (reference sequence). For the CDR3, the DNA is TGTGCCAGCAGCCCGGGGACAGGGGGCGCTTACGGTGGCTACACCTTC. Its translation: CASSPGTGGAYGGYTF.

This clonotype was seen ten or more times. The chain recombines TRBV6-2 or TRBV6-3 with TRBJ2-3; TRBD2 aligns across 8 bases. The CDR3 consists of 15 residues. V shed 5 bases, J shed 2 bases, and the junction held 6 bases outside the gene matches. The germline V gene has CDR1 MNHEY and CDR2 SVGEGT. The CDR3 sequence is CASSEERGLTDTQYF. CDR3 DNA: TGTGCCAGCAGTGAGGAGCGGGGGCTCACAGATACGCAGTATTTT.

This clonotype was seen repeatedly, ten times or more. This chain links TRBV7-3 with TRBJ1-6; D remains ambiguous. Between the trimmed V and J ends, which lost 2 bases and 8 bases, there was a span of 13 bases. Germline CDR1 SGHTA, CDR2 FQGTGA. The CDR3 spans 15 residues. The CDR3, as DNA: TGTGCCAGCAGCTTATATCGGCATCGGCATTCACCCCTCCACTTT. Protein: CASSLYRHRHSPLHF.

This clonotype was counted between two and nine times. The chain has TRBV5-6 and TRBJ1-2, with D unclear. V was shortened by 5 bases and J by 4 bases, with 15 bases between the two germline ends. This CDR3 has 14 amino acids. Germline values: CDR1 SGHDT, CDR2 YYEEEE. The CDR3, as DNA: TGTGCCAGCAGTCTTTCGGGGTACCCCTATGGCTACACCTTC. Protein: CASSLSGYPYGYTF.

This clonotype has ten or more counts. This chain uses TRBV5-6 with TRBJ2-7, with D hard to call. The CDR3 runs 13 residues. The germline V and J ends were trimmed by 4 bases and 0 bases, with 8 bases remaining between them. CDR1 SGHDT and CDR2 YYEEEE come from the germline V gene. Here the CDR3 reads CASSLWGSYEQYF. CDR3 bases: TGTGCCAGCAGCCTATGGGGCTCCTACGAGCAGTACTTC. The variable domain in full, with the rest retrieved from reference TRBV5-6 and TRBJ2-7, is DAGVTQSPTHLIKTRGQQVTLRCSPKSGHDTVSWYQQALGQGPQFIFQYYEEEERQRGNFPDRFSGHQFPNYSSELNVNALLLGDSALYLCASSLWGSYEQYFGPGTRLTVT.

This clonotype was counted at least ten times. The chain couples TRBV7-8 to TRBJ2-7; TRBD1 aligns across 8 bases. Germline trimming cut 5 bases from V and 3 bases from J; bases unmatched to any gene: 12. The length of the CDR3 is 16 residues. CDR1 and CDR2 (germline): SGHVS, FQNEAQ. The CDR3 loop is CASSPARTGFGYEQYF. The CDR3, as DNA: TGTGCCAGCAGCCCAGCCAGGACAGGGTTTGGCTACGAGCAGTACTTC.

This clonotype was recorded many times. The rearrangement links TRBV20-1 to TRBJ2-2, with D tentatively TRBD2 (6 bases). In germline, CDR1 is DFQATT, CDR2 SNEGSKA (reference sequence). V was cut by 3 bases and J by 5 bases, with 10 bases left in between. The CDR3 spans 13 residues. CDR3 sequence reads: CSARRGGTGELFF. Here the CDR3 DNA reads TGCAGTGCTAGGCGGGGCGGAACCGGGGAGCTGTTTTTT.

This clonotype was counted ten times or more. CDR3 coding DNA: TGCGCCAGCAGCCAAGCCCCGGGTCGGAAAAACAATGAGCAGTTCTTC. Translation gives CASSQAPGRKNNEQFF. The J gene is TRBJ2-1, the V gene TRBV4-1; D remains unclear. The length of the CDR3 is 16 residues. Trimming shortened V by 1 base and J by 5 bases, and 15 bases separated the two germline ends. Germline V gene sequence: CDR1 MGHRA, CDR2 YSYEKL.